What follows are 7 T cell receptor beta chains derived from one specimen sequenced in a study of blood T cells in healthy people across ages. For the second PCR, which ran for 7 to 11 cycles, a sample-barcoded 5' primer and a J-beta primer mix were used. One entry per CDR3 protein results from TCRdb running MiXCR on the 5' RACE reads. Of around 800,000 distinct CDR3 sequences detected, roughly 24% appear once; the ten largest clones hold 3%. The sample was also linked to a second study, of T cells of mothers and their children.

The material sequenced was blood. The origin of the receptors is a boy aged 5-17 years in good health.

This chain joins TRBV29-1 and TRBJ2-7; D is unclear. CDR1 SQVTM and CDR2 ANQGSEA come from the germline V gene. CDR3 length equals 11 residues. V was pared by 7 bases and J by 2 bases, with 9 bases between. The CDR3: CSAKLTYEQYF. The CDR3 nucleotides are TGCAGCGCCAAACTAACCTACGAGCAGTACTTC.

V is TRBV29-1 and J is TRBJ2-5; maybe TRBD1 (7 bases). CDR1 is SQVTM and CDR2 is ANQGSEA in the germline V gene. This CDR3 comprises 15 residues. V lost 0 bases and J 5 bases, leaving 16 bases between the germline ends. Here the CDR3 DNA reads TGCAGCGTTGAAGATCAGGCAGGGGGGCAGGAGACCCAGTACTTC. It specifies CSVEDQAGGQETQYF.

The chain recombines TRBV30 with TRBJ2-1; D ambiguous. The assigned J gene may be wrong: the sequence end matches TRBJ2-7 better. The CDR3 length is 12 residues. The germline V gene encodes CDR1 GTSNPN and CDR2 SVGIG (reference sequence). The CDR3 DNA is TGTGCCTGGAGCAGTGTCCTTGACGAGCAGTACTTC. Translation gives CAWSSVLDEQYF.

The chain carries TRBV7-2 and TRBJ2-2; D could derive from TRBD1 or TRBD2 (5 bases each). V was shortened by 5 bases and J by 2 bases, with 12 bases between the two germline ends. The CDR3 length is 15 residues. In germline, CDR1 is SGHTA, CDR2 FQGNSA. In nucleotides, the CDR3 is TGTGCCAGCAGCCATGGGGGTCGAAACACCGGGGAGCTGTTTTTT. Its translation is CASSHGGRNTGELFF.

This clonotype was recorded once. The junction shows a germline mismatch at one end, possibly a read error. The chain links TRBV29-1 to TRBJ2-7; 8 bases line up with TRBD1. The CDR3 runs 15 residues. Germline CDR1 SQVTM, CDR2 ANQGSEA. For the CDR3, the DNA is TGCAGCGCTGAATTAGGGGGACAGGAGACCTACGAGCAGTACTTC. Its protein is CSAELGGQETYEQYF.

On this clonotype itself: A much larger clonotype is one base distant, so this may be a read error. This is likely a read error, given that the CDR3 carries no conserved phenylalanine or tryptophan at its end. This chain links TRBV18 with TRBJ2-7; TRBD1 matches at 10 bases. This CDR3 has 13 residues. CDR1 is KGHSH, CDR2 LQKENI, per germline. V lost 9 bases and J lost 5; bases outside the gene matches: 7. CDR3 nucleotides: TGTGCCAGTGCGGACAGGGGGAAGGACGAGCAGTACCTC. Translated, it gives CASADRGKDEQYL.

This chain joins TRBV12-3 or TRBV12-4 and TRBJ2-5; D may be TRBD1 (5 bases). The CDR3 contains 13 residues. Deletions cut 5 bases from V and 5 bases from J, with 12 bases between. CDR3 amino acids: CASSPYRSETQYF. CDR3 coding DNA: TGTGCCAGCAGTCCATACAGGTCCGAGACCCAGTACTTC.